The 9 T cell receptor beta chains below all came from one sample that was sequenced in a study of OX40 agonist ivuxolimab in advanced cancers. Sequencing used immunoSEQ multiplex PCR; TCRdb keeps in-frame clones, though not all of them. Counted here are about 82,000 clones, about nine tenths occurring once; the ten biggest clones make up 6% to 7.5%. The sequences come from CD4+ or CD8+ T cells sorted from blood, collected in a trial of the OX40 agonist ivuxolimab. The source of these receptors is an adult with an advanced solid tumor such as melanoma, head and neck, liver or kidney cancer.

CDR3 amino acids: CSVDRGQGGGELFF. Written as DNA, the CDR3 is TGCAGCGTTGATAGGGGACAGGGGGGCGGGGAGCTGTTTTTT. The J gene is TRBJ2-2, the V gene TRBV29-1, with TRBD1 matching 11 bases. Germline-derived CDR1 and CDR2 are SQVTM and ANQGSEA. This CDR3 region has 14 residues. V lost 3 bases, J lost 7 bases, and 4 bases stayed unmatched.

The V and J genes are TRBV27 and TRBJ2-5, with TRBD2 as a possible D gene (5 bases). Between the trimmed V and J ends, which lost 2 bases and 0 bases, there was a span of 10 bases. Germline CDR1 and CDR2: MNHEY and SMNVEV (reference sequence). The CDR3 is made up of 15 amino acids. CDR3 nucleotides: TGTGCCAGCAGTTTAGACTACCGGTACCAAGAGACCCAGTACTTC. It specifies CASSLDYRYQETQYF.

The V gene is TRBV7-3, the J gene TRBJ1-1, with a tentative D call TRBD1 (5 bases). Germline V gives CDR1 SGHTA, CDR2 FQGTGA. V was shortened by 5 bases and J by 8 bases, with 21 bases between the two germline ends. This CDR3 is 15 amino acids long. The CDR3 DNA reads TGTGCCAGCAGCGCCTCCGGACAACTCTTGGGGGAAGCTTTCTTT. Translating it yields CASSASGQLLGEAFF.

V and J are TRBV2 and TRBJ2-5; 14 bases are a match to TRBD2. The CDR3 runs to 14 residues. The germline V gene encodes CDR1 SNHLY and CDR2 FYNNEI. After removal of 10 bases from V and 3 bases from J, the junction contained 4 bases not matched to a gene. CDR3 residues: CATQGLAGEETQYF. CDR3 DNA sequence: TGTGCCACCCAGGGACTAGCGGGAGAAGAGACCCAGTACTTC.

In this sample, this clone turned up once. The V gene is TRBV14, the J gene TRBJ1-5; D perhaps matches TRBD1 (5 bases). CDR3 length: 12 amino acids. The V gene's germline CDR1 is SGHDN and CDR2 FVKESK. V lost 4 bases to trimming and J lost 4 bases, with 5 bases between them. CDR3 in amino acids: CASSRGNQPQHF. In DNA, the CDR3 is TGTGCCAGCAGCCGGGGGAATCAGCCCCAGCATTTT.

The V call is TRBV29-1, the J call TRBJ2-7, with 7 positions matching TRBD1. The V and J ends lost 4 bases and 4 bases, in that order; junction bases with no gene match: 4. The CDR3 contains 12 residues. Germline CDR1 and CDR2: SQVTM and ANQGSEA. The CDR3 here is CSVGDRPYEQYF. CDR3 in DNA: TGCAGCGTTGGGGACAGACCTTACGAGCAGTACTTC.

Only a few counts were recorded for this clone. The CDR3, as DNA: TGTGCCAGCAGTTTATGGGGACAGGGATCCGGCACAGATACGCAGTATTTT. Its translation: CASSLWGQGSGTDTQYF. The V and J genes are TRBV27 and TRBJ2-3, with 9 bases identical to TRBD1. The V and J ends lost 1 base and 1 base, in that order; junction bases with no gene match: 6. Per germline, CDR1 MNHEY and CDR2 SMNVEV (reference sequence). This CDR3 has 17 amino acids.

The chain couples TRBV6-1 to TRBJ1-2; D may be TRBD1 (6 bases). V was clipped by 5 bases and J by 5 bases, with 15 bases between them. The CDR3 loop spans 14 amino acids. The V gene's germline CDR1 is MNHNS and CDR2 SASEGT. CDR3 DNA sequence: TGTGCCAGCAGTTTCGTTGGGGGCAGGTATGGCTACACCTTC. Its translation: CASSFVGGRYGYTF.

By sample share, this clone is medium-sized (0.01 to 0.1%). This CDR3 is CASSYPGTSGGDTQYF. DNA for the CDR3: TGTGCCAGCAGTTACCCCGGGACTAGCGGGGGTGATACGCAGTATTTT. The genes are TRBV6-6 and TRBJ2-3; 14 bases fit TRBD2. Per the germline V gene, CDR1 is MNHNY and CDR2 is SVGAGI (reference sequence). Trimming at V came to 2 bases and at J to 6 bases, leaving 4 bases not matched to a gene. This CDR3 has 16 amino acids.